Sequencing of this T cell receptor (beta chain) was carried out in a study of read filtering for tumor transcriptome and immune sequencing. Study details: 8 or 9 patients were R-ISS I, around 15 were R-ISS II, six or seven were R-ISS III. Transcriptome libraries were built from DNase-treated RNA. General study points: Single-read clonotypes: about 81.9% of IR-seq clonotypes (roughly 4% of reads), roughly 70% of RNA-seq clonotypes (around 45% of reads).

On this clonotype: Antigen specificity is unknown. Mismatch with germline at one junction end may stem from a read error.

Germline-derived CDR1 and CDR2 are LNHDA and SQIVND (reference sequence). The CDR3 has 14 amino acids. Molecular barcoded adaptors covering alpha/delta and beta/gamma chains were used on roughly 400 ng RNA. TCRdb fed the reads into MiXCR, producing one record per CDR3 protein. Here the sample spans some 120,000 distinct CDR3 sequences, 10% to 15% being singletons. The chain has TRBV19 and TRBJ2-2; D ambiguous. The sequencing sample was made of a population of CD138-negative cells sorted from bone marrow. The TCR originated in a donor aged 40 or older with multiple myeloma. CDR3 residues: CAGRIRSNTGELFF. The CDR3 DNA is TGTGCCGGTAGGATTCGCTCGAACACCGGGGAGCTGTTTTTT.